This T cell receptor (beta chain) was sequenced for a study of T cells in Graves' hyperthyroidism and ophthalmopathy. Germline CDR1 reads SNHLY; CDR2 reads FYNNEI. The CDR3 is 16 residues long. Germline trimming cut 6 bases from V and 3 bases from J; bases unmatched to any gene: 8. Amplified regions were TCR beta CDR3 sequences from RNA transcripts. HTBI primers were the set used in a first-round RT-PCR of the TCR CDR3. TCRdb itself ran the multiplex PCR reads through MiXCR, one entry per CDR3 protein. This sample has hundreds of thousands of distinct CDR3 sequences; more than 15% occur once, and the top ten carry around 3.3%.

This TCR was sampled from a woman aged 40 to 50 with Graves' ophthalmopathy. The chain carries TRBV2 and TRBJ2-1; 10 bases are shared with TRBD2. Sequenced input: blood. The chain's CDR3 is CASRGGVAGGYNEQFF. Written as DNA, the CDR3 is TGTGCCAGCAGGGGGGGGGTAGCGGGGGGCTACAATGAGCAGTTCTTC. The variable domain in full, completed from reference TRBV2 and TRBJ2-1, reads EPEVTQTPSHQVTQMGQEVILRCVPISNHLYFYWYRQILGQKVEFLVSFYNNEISEKSEIFDDQFSVERPDGSNFTLKIRSTKLEDSAMYFCASRGGVAGGYNEQFFGPGTRLTVL.